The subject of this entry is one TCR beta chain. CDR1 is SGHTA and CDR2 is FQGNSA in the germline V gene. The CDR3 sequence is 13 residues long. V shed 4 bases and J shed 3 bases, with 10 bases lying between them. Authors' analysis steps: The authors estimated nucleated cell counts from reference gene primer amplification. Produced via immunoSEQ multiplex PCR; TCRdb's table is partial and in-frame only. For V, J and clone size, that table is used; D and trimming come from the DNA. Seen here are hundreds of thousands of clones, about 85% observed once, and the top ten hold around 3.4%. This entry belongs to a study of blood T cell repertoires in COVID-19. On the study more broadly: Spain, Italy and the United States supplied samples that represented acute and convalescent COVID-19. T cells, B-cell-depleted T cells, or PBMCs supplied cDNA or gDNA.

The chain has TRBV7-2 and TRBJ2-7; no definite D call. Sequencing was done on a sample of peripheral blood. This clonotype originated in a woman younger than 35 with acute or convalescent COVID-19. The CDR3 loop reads CASSSRQYYEQYF. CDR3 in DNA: TGTGCCAGCAGCTCACGACAATACTACGAGCAGTACTTC.